This T cell receptor beta chain derives from a study of OX40 agonist ivuxolimab in advanced cancers. V lost 1 base to trimming and J lost 5 bases; unmatched junction nucleotides: 10. CDR3 length: 16 residues. Germline V lookup: CDR1 LNHDA, CDR2 SQIVND (reference sequence). The repertoire was sequenced with immunoSEQ multiplex PCR; TCRdb's copy has only in-frame clones and lacks some. The sample lists roughly 77,000 clones; just under 95% were seen once. The J gene is TRBJ2-5, the V gene TRBV19, with 7 bases aligning to TRBD2. The specimen was CD4+ or CD8+ T cells sorted from blood, collected in a trial of the OX40 agonist ivuxolimab. The receptor was isolated from an adult with an advanced solid tumor such as melanoma, head and neck, liver or kidney cancer. CDR3 sequence reads: CASSIGGESGVETQYF. The CDR3 DNA sequence: TGTGCCAGTAGTATAGGTGGGGAAAGCGGGGTTGAGACCCAGTACTTC.